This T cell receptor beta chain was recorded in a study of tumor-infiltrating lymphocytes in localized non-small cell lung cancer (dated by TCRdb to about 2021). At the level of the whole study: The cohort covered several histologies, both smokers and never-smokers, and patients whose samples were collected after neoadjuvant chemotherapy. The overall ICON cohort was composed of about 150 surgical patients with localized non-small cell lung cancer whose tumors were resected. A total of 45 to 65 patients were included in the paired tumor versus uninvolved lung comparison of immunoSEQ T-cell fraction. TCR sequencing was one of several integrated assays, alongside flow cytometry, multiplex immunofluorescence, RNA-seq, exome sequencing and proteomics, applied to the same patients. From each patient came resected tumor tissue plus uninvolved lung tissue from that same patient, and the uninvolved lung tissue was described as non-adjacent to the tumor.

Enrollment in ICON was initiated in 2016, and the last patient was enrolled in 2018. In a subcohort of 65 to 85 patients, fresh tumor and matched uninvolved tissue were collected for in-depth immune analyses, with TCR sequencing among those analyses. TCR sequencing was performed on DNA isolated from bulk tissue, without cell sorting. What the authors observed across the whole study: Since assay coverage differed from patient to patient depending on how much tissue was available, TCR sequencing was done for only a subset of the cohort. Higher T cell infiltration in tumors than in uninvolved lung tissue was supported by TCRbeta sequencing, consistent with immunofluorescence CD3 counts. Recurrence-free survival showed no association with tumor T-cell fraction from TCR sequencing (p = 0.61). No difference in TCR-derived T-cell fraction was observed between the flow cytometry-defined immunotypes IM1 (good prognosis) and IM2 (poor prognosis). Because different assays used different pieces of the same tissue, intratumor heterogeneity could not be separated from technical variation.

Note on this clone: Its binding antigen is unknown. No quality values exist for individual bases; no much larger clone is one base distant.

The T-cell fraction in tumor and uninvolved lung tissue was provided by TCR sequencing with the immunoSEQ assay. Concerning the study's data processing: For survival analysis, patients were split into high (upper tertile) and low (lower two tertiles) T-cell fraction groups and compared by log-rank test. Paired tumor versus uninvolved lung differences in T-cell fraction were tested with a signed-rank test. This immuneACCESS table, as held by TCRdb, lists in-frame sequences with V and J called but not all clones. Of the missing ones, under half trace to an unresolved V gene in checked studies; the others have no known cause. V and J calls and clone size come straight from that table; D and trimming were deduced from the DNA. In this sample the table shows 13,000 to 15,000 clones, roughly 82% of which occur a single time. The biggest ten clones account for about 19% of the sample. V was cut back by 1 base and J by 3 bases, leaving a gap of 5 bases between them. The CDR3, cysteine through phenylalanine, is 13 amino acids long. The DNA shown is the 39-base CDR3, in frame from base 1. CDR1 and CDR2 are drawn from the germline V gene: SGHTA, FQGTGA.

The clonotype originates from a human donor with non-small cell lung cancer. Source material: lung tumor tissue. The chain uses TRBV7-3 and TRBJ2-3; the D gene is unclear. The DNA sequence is TGTGCCAGCAGCTTAATTCATACAGATACGCAGTATTTT. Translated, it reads CASSLIHTDTQYF.